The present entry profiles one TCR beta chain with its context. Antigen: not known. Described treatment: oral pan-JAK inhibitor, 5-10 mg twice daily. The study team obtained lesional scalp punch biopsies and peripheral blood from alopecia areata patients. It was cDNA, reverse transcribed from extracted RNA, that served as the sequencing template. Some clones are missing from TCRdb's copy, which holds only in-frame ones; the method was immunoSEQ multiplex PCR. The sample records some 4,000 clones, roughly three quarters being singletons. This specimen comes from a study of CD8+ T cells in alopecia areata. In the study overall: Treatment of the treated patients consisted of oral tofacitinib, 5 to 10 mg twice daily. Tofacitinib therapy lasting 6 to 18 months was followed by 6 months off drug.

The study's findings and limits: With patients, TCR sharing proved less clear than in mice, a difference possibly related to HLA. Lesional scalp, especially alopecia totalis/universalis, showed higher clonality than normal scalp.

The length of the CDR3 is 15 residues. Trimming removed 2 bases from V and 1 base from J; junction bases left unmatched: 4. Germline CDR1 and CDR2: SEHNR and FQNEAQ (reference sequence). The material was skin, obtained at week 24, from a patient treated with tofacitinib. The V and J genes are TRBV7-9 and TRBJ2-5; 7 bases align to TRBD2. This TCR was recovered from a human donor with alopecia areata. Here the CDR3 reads CASSLSGETQETQYF. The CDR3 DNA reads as TGTGCCAGCAGCTTAAGCGGGGAAACCCAAGAGACCCAGTACTTC.